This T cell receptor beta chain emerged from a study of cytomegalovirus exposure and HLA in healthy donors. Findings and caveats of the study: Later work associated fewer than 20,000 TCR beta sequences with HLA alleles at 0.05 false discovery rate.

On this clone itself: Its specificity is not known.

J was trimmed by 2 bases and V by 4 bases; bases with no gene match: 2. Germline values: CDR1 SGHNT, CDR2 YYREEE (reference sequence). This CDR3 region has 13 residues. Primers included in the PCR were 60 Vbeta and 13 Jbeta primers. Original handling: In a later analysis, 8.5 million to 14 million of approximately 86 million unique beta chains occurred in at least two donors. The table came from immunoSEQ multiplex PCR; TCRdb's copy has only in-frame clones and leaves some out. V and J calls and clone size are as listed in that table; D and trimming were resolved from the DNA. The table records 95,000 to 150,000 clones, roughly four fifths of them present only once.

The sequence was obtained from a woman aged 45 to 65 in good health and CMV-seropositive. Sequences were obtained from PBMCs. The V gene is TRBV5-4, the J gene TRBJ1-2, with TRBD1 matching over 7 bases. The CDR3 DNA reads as TGTGCCAGCAGCCCACAGGGGAACTATGGCTACACCTTC. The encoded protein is CASSPQGNYGYTF.